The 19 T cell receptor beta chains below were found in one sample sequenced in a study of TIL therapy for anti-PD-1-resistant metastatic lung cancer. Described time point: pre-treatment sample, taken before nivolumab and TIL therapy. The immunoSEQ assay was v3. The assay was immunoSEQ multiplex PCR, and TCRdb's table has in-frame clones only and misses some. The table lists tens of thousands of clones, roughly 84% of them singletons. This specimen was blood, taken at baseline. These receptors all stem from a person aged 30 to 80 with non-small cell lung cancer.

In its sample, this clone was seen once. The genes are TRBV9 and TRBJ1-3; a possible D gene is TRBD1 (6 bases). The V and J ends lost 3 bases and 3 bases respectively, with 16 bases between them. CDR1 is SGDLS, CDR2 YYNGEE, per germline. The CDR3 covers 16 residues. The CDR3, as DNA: TGTGCCAGCAGCGGGATGTACAGGGCTGATGGAAACACCATATATTTT. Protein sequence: CASSGMYRADGNTIYF. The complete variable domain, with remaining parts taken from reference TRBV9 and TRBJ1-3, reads DSGVTQTPKHLITATGQRVTLRCSPRSGDLSVYWYQQSLDQGLQFLIQYYNGEERAKGNILERFSAQQFPDLHSELNLSSLELGDSALYFCASSGMYRADGNTIYFGEGSWLTVV.

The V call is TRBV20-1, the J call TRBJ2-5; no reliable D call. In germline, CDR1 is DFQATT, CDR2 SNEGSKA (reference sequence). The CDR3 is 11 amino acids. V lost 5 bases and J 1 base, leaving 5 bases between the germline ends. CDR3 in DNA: TGCAGTGCTTTGGGCCAAGAGACCCAGTACTTC. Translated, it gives CSALGQETQYF.

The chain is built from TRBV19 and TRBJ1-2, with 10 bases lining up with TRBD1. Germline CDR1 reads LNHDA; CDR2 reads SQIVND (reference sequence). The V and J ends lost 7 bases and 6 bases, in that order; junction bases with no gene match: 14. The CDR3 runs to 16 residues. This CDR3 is CASTTRPGQGMNGYTF. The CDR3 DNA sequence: TGTGCCAGTACCACCCGACCGGGACAGGGGATGAATGGCTACACCTTC.

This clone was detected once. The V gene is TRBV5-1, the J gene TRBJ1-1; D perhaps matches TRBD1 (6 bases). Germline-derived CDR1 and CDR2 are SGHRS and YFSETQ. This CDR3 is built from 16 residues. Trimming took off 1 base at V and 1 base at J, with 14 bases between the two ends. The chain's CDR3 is CASSLSTGRWNTEAFF. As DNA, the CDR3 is TGCGCCAGCAGCTTGAGCACAGGGCGTTGGAACACTGAAGCTTTCTTT.

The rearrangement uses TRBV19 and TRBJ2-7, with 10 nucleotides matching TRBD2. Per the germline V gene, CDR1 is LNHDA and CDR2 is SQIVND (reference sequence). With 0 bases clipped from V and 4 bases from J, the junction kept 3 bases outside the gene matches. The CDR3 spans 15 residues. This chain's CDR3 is CASSIEASGSYEQYF. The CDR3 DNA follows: TGTGCCAGTAGTATAGAGGCTAGCGGGAGTTACGAGCAGTACTTC.

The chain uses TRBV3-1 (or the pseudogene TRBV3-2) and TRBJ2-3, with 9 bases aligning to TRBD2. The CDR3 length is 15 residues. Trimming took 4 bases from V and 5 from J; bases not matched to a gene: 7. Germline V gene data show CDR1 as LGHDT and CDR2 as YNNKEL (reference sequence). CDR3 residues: CASSRRAGGRDTQYF. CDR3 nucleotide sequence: TGTGCCAGCAGCCGCCGGGCGGGGGGGCGAGATACGCAGTATTTT.

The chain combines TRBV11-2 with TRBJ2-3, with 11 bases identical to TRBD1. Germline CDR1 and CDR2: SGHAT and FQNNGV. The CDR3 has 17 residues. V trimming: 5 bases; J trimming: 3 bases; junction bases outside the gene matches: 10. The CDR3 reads CASSPSRDRGGTDTQYF. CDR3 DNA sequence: TGTGCCAGCAGCCCATCCCGGGACAGGGGGGGGACAGATACGCAGTATTTT.

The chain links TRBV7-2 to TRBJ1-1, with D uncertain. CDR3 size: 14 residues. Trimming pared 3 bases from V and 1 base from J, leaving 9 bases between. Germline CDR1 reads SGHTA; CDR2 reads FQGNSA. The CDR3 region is CASSFPQSNTEAFF. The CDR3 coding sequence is TGTGCCAGCAGCTTCCCTCAATCGAACACTGAAGCTTTCTTT. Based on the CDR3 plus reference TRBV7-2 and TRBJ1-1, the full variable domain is GAGVSQSPSNKVTEKGKDVELRCDPISGHTALYWYRQSLGQGLEFLIYFQGNSAPDKSGLPSDRFSAERTGGSVSTLTIQRTQQEDSAVYLCASSFPQSNTEAFFGQGTRLTVV.

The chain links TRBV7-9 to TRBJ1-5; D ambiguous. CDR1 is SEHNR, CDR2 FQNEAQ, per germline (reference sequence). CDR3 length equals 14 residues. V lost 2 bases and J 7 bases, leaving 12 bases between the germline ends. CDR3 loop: CASSLLMSRQPQHF. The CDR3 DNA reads TGTGCCAGCAGCTTACTAATGTCGAGACAGCCCCAGCATTTT. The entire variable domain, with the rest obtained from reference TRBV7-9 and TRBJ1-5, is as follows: DTGVSQNPRHKITKRGQNVTFRCDPISEHNRLYWYRQTLGQGPEFLTYFQNEAQLEKSRLLSDRFSAERPKGSFSTLEIQRTEQGDSAMYLCASSLLMSRQPQHFGDGTRLSIL.

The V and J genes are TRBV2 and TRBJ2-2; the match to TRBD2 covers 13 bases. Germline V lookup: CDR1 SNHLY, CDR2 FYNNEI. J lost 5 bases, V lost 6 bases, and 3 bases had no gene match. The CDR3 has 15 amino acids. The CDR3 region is CASRGTSGDTGELFF. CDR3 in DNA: TGTGCCAGCAGAGGGACTAGCGGGGATACCGGGGAGCTGTTTTTT.

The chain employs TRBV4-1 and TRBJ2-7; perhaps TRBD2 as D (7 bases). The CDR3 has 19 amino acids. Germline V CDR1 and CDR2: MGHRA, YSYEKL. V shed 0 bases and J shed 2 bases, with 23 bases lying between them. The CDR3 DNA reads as TGCGCCAGCAGCCAAGAAGGGGGGGTCGCGGGCTTACCTACCTACGAGCAGTACTTC. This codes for CASSQEGGVAGLPTYEQYF.

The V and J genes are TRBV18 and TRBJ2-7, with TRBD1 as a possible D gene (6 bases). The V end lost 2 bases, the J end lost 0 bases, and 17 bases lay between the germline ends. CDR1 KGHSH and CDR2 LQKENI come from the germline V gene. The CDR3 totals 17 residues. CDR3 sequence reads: CASSPFSPTRGSYEQYF. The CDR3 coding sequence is TGTGCCAGCTCACCATTCTCCCCTACCAGGGGCTCCTACGAGCAGTACTTC.

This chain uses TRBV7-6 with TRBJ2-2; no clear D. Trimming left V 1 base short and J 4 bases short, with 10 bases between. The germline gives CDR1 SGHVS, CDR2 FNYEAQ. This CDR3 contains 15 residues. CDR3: CASSLGRHGTGELFF. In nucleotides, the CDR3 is TGTGCCAGCAGCTTAGGTCGCCATGGCACCGGGGAGCTGTTTTTT.

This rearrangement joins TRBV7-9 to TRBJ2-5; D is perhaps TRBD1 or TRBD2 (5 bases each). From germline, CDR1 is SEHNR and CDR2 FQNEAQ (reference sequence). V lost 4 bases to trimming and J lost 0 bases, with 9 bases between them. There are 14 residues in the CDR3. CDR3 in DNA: TGTGCCAGCAGCTCCGGGACCTACCAAGAGACCCAGTACTTC. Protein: CASSSGTYQETQYF.

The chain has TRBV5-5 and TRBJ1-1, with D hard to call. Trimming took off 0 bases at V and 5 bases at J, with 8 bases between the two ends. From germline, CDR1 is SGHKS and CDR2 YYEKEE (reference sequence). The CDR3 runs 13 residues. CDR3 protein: CASSLGPGTEAFF. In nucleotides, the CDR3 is TGTGCCAGCAGCTTGGGTCCGGGGACTGAAGCTTTCTTT.

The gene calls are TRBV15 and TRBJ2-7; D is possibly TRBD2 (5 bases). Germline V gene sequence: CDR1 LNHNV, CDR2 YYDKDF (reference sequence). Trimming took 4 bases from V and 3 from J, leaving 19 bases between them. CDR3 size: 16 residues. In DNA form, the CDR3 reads TGTGCCACCAGCACAACCTTGAGGCTCGAGGGCTACGAGCAGTACTTC. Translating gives CATSTTLRLEGYEQYF.

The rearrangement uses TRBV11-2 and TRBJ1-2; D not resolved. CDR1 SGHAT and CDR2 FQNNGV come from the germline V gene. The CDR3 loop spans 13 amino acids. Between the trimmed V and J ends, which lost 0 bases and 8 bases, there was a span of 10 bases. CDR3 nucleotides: TGTGCCAGCAGCTTAGATCCGGGCGGCGGCTACACCTTC. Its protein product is CASSLDPGGGYTF.

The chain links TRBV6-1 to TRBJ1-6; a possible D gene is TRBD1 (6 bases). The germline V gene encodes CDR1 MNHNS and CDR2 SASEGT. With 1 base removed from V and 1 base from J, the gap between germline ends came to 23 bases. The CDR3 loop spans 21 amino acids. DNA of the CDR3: TGTGCCAGCAGTGAAGGGGACAAACTCGCGGGACCGAGGTCCTATAATTCACCCCTCCACTTT. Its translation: CASSEGDKLAGPRSYNSPLHF.

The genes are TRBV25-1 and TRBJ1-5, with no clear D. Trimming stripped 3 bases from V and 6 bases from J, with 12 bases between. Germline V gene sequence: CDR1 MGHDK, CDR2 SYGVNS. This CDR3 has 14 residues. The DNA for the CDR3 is TGTGCCAGCAGTGAGGCTGGGGTGGGTCAGCCCCAGCATTTT. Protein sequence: CASSEAGVGQPQHF.